Shown below are 11 T cell receptor beta chains from a single sample sequenced in a study of cytomegalovirus exposure and HLA in healthy donors. TCRdb's copy holds only in-frame clones and misses some; the assay was immunoSEQ multiplex PCR. The sample holds 240,000 or so clones, about 86% seen once. Sequencing was done on a sample of PBMCs. The receptors originated from a woman aged 30 to 39 in good health and CMV-seropositive.

The V gene is TRBV27, the J gene TRBJ1-1; tentative D call: TRBD1 (6 bases). Trimming took 6 bases from V and 2 from J, leaving 16 bases between them. Germline CDR1 MNHEY, CDR2 SMNVEV (reference sequence). The CDR3 loop spans 15 amino acids. The CDR3 DNA is TGTGCCAGCAGGGACAGCAGGGGAGAAAACACTGAAGCTTTCTTT. Amino acid sequence: CASRDSRGENTEAFF.

The chain carries TRBV11-2 and TRBJ1-1, with D possibly matching TRBD1 (5 bases). CDR3 length: 16 residues. CDR1 is SGHAT, CDR2 FQNNGV, per germline. Trimming left V 5 bases short and J 1 base short, with 17 bases between. The CDR3 loop reads CASSPSVGTKNTEAFF. The CDR3 bases are TGTGCCAGCAGCCCCAGCGTGGGGACTAAGAACACTGAAGCTTTCTTT.

The CDR3: CASSLKRQGPSMNTEAFF. CDR3 sequence (DNA): TGTGCCAGCAGCTTAAAACGACAGGGGCCTTCTATGAACACTGAAGCTTTCTTT. The rearrangement links TRBV7-3 to TRBJ1-1, with TRBD1 matching 8 bases. V lost 1 base, J lost 0 bases, and 10 bases stayed unmatched. CDR3 length: 18 amino acids. CDR1 is SGHTA, CDR2 FQGTGA, per germline.

The rearrangement links TRBV4-1 to TRBJ1-4; D ambiguous. Looked up from germline, CDR1 is MGHRA and CDR2 is YSYEKL. There are 13 residues in the CDR3. Trimming took off 1 base at V and 8 bases at J, with 8 bases between the two ends. The DNA of the CDR3 is TGCGCCAGCAGCCAAGTTACAGCAGAAAAACTGTTTTTT. It codes for CASSQVTAEKLFF.

CDR3 in DNA: TGTGCCAGCAGAACCCCGGGACTTCAGGAAGAATGGCAGCCCCAGCATTTT. Its protein product is CASRTPGLQEEWQPQHF. The chain recombines TRBV28 with TRBJ1-5, with a weak D call TRBD1 (5 bases). CDR3 length: 17 amino acids. Germline V lookup: CDR1 MDHEN, CDR2 SYDVKM. The ends were cut back, 6 bases at V and 7 bases at J, with 25 bases in the middle. Filled out from reference TRBV28 and TRBJ1-5, the complete variable domain reads DVKVTQSSRYLVKRTGEKVFLECVQDMDHENMFWYRQDPGLGLRLIYFSYDVKMKEKGDIPEGYSVSREKKERFSLILESASTNQTSMYLCASRTPGLQEEWQPQHFGDGTRLSIL.

The rearrangement uses TRBV5-4 and TRBJ2-7; 7 bases fit TRBD2. CDR1 and CDR2 from the germline V gene are SGHNT and YYREEE (reference sequence). This CDR3 contains 14 residues. The V and J ends lost 5 bases and 0 bases, in that order; junction bases with no gene match: 5. DNA for the CDR3: TGTGCCAGCAGGCGGGACTACCTCTCCTACGAGCAGTACTTC. Its protein is CASRRDYLSYEQYF.

This clone has only a few counts. The chain is built from TRBV7-2 and TRBJ2-1; TRBD2 matches at 13 bases. CDR1 SGHTA and CDR2 FQGNSA come from the germline V gene. With V trimmed by 4 bases and J by 10 bases, 7 bases remained unmatched. This CDR3 contains 15 residues. CDR3 DNA sequence: TGTGCCAGCAGCTCCCTCGGACTAGCGGGAGACGAGCAGTTCTTC. This encodes CASSSLGLAGDEQFF.

V is TRBV9 and J is TRBJ2-7; tentatively, D is TRBD2 (5 bases). From germline, CDR1 is SGDLS and CDR2 YYNGEE. Trimming left V 7 bases short and J 2 bases short, with 16 bases between. This CDR3 has 14 amino acids. CDR3 nucleotide sequence: TGTGCCAGCGCTCAAGGAGGACGACCCTACGAGCAGTACTTC. It codes for CASAQGGRPYEQYF.

The gene calls are TRBV20-1 and TRBJ2-3, with a possible D match to TRBD1 (6 bases). V lost 8 bases and J 6 bases, leaving 12 bases between the germline ends. CDR1 is DFQATT, CDR2 SNEGSKA, per germline (reference sequence). CDR3 length: 11 residues. CDR3 in amino acids: CSPWGQDTQYF. CDR3 coding DNA: TGCAGTCCCTGGGGGCAGGATACGCAGTATTTT.

The chain uses TRBV7-8 and TRBJ2-7; 7 bases map to TRBD1. This CDR3 region has 15 residues. Per the germline V gene, CDR1 is SGHVS and CDR2 is FQNEAQ. With 3 bases clipped from V and 4 bases from J, the junction kept 9 bases outside the gene matches. The CDR3: CASSFDRERQYEQYF. The CDR3 nucleotides read TGTGCCAGCAGCTTCGACAGGGAGAGGCAGTACGAGCAGTACTTC.

The chain carries TRBV27 and TRBJ2-3, with 8 bases matching TRBD1. Trimming took 2 bases from V and 0 from J; bases not matched to a gene: 7. The CDR3 spans 17 residues. Looked up from germline, CDR1 is MNHEY and CDR2 is SMNVEV (reference sequence). CDR3 amino acids: CASSLRPGGFSTDTQYF. The DNA for the CDR3 is TGTGCCAGCAGTTTACGACCAGGGGGCTTTAGCACAGATACGCAGTATTTT.